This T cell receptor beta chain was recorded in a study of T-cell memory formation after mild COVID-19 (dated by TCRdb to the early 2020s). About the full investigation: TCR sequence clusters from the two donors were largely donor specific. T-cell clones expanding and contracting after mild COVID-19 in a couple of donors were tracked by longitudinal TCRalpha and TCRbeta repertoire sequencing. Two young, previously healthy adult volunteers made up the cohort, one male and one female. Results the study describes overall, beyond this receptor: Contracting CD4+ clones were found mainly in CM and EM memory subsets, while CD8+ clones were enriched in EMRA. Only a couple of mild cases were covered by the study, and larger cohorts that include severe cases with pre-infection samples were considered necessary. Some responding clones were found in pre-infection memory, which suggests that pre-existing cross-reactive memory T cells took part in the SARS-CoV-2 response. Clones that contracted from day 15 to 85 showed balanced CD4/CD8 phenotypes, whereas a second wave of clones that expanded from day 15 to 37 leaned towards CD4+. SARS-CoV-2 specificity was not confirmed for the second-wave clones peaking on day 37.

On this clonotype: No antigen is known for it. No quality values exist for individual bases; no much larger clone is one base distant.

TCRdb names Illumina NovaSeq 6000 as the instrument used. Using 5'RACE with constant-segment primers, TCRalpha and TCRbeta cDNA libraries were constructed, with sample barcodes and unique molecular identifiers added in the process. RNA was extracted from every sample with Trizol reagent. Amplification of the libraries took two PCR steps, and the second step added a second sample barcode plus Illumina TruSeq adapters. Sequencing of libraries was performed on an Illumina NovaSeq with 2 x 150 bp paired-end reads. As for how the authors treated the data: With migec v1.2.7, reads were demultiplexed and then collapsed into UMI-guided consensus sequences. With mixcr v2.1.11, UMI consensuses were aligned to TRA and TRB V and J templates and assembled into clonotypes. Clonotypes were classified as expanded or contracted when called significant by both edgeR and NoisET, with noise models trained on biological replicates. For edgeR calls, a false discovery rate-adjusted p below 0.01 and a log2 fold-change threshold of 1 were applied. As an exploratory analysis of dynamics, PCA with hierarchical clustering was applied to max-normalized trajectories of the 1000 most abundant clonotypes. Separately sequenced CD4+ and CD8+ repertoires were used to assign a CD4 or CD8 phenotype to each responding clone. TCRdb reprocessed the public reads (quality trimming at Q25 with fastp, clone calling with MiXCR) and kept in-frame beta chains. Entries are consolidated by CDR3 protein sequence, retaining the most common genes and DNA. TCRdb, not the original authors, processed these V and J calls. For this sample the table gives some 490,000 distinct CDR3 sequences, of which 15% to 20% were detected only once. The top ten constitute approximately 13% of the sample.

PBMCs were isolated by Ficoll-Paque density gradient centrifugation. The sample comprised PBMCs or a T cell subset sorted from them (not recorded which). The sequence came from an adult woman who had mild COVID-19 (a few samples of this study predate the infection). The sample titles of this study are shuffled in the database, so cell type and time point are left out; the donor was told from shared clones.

This receptor carries the CDR3 CSTGVGATGELFF. The bases read TGCAGCACTGGAGTTGGGGCAACCGGGGAGCTGTTTTTT. Recombination joined TRBV29-1 with TRBJ2-2; TRBD1 is possibly the D segment (5 matching bases). From the cysteine up to the phenylalanine, the CDR3 has a length of 13 residues. The CDR3 DNA has 39 bases and is translated from base 1. CDR1 and CDR2 were assigned from the germline V gene as SQVTM and ANQGSEA. Between the V and J ends, shortened by 8 bases and 5 bases respectively, the junction contains 15 bases.